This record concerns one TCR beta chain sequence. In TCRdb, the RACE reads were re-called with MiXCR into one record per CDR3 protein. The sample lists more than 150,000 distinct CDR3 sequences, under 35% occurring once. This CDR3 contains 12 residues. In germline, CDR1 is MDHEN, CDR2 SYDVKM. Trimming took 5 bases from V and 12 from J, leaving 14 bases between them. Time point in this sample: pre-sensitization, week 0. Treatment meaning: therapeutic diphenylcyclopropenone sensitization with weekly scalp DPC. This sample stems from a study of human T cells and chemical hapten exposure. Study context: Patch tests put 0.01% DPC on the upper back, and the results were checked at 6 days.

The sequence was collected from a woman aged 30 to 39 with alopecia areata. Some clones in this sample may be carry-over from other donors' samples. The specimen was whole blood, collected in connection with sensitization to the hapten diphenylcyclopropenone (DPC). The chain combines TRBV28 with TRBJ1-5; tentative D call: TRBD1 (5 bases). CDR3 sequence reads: CASSGGVSSQHF. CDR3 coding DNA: TGTGCCAGCAGTGGGGGGGTCTCGAGCCAGCATTTT.